Reported below is one T cell receptor beta chain. Here immunoSEQ multiplex PCR was the method, and the copy in TCRdb shows in-frame clones only, minus some. The sample shows around 320,000 clones, around 83% of them seen only once. Treatment described: 15 to 20 received Ad26.COV2.S at low or high dose, single or two shots; several received placebo; per-sample allocation not given. The study sampled participants on day 63 after the first vaccine or placebo injection. V was cut by 3 bases and J by 4 bases, with 4 bases left in between. The CDR3 length is 12 residues. Looked up from germline, CDR1 is SGHDN and CDR2 is FVKESK. The data were taken from a study of Ad26.COV2.S vaccination and SARS-CoV-2 variants.

Sequencing was performed on peripheral blood, taken in a trial of Ad26.COV2.S vaccine versus placebo. V gene TRBV14 combines with J gene TRBJ1-5; D is ambiguous. The source of this sequence is a person between 18 and 65 years old who received the Ad26.COV2.S COVID-19 vaccine or a placebo. CDR3 sequence (DNA): TGTGCCAGCAGCCACTTAAATCAGCCCCAGCATTTT. Encoded protein: CASSHLNQPQHF. The full variable domain, its missing parts supplied by reference TRBV14 and TRBJ1-5, is EAGVTQFPSHSVIEKGQTVTLRCDPISGHDNLYWYRRVMGKEIKFLLHFVKESKQDESGMPNNRFLAERTGGTYSTLKVQPAELEDSGVYFCASSHLNQPQHFGDGTRLSIL.